One TCR beta chain is described in this entry. Its target is unknown. The data were obtained in a study of T cell repertoires in cytomegalovirus infection. Whole-study context: Researchers turned to recently identified HLA-C-restricted CMV epitopes as well as well-studied HLA-B-restricted ones. Public TCR beta signatures provided an indication of both CMV infection and a matching HLA type. Notes on the study in general: Ex vivo responses were dominated by HLA-C-restricted CMV-specific TCR beta clonotypes.

Trimming left V 9 bases short and J 5 bases short, with 11 bases between. Germline CDR1 reads MNHEY; CDR2 reads SMNVEV (reference sequence). This CDR3 has 11 residues. TCRdb processed the reads anew with MiXCR; each CDR3 protein has one entry. The sample contains 700,000 to 900,000 distinct CDR3 sequences, 29% of which appear only once. The source material was cultured CD8+ T cells from PBMCs, sampled from culture after CMV antigen stimulation. The chain carries TRBV27 and TRBJ2-7; D is perhaps TRBD1 (5 bases). The receptor's source is a human donor in good health (CMV status not recorded). Some clones in this sample may be carry-over from other donors' samples. The CDR3 is CASGRAHEQYF. The DNA of the CDR3 is TGTGCCAGTGGCAGGGCCCACGAGCAGTACTTC.